Reported below is one TCR beta chain. Produced via immunoSEQ multiplex PCR; TCRdb's table is partial and in-frame only. The table has some 200,000 clones, roughly 88% seen once. The V and J ends lost 8 bases and 0 bases, in that order; junction bases with no gene match: 3. Germline CDR1 reads KGHSH; CDR2 reads LQKENI. The CDR3 is made up of 14 amino acids. The data belong to a study of blood T cell repertoires in COVID-19. Background on the study: Researchers got acute and convalescent COVID-19 samples from the United States, Italy and Spain.

J is TRBJ1-3 and V is TRBV18; 8 nucleotides agree with TRBD1. The sequencing input was PBMCs or T cells enriched from blood (not recorded which). This clonotype was sampled from a woman aged 40-49 years with acute COVID-19. The CDR3 loop is CASRGQDSGNTIYF. The DNA of the CDR3 is TGTGCCAGCAGGGGACAGGACTCTGGAAACACCATATATTTT.